Each of the 9 T cell receptor beta chains below was sequenced from the same sample in a study of early T cells in non-severe SARS-CoV-2 infection. TCRdb analysed the 5' RACE reads with MiXCR anew, one entry per CDR3 protein. Of approximately 120,000 distinct CDR3 sequences in the sample, about 15% are singletons; the top ten hold 21%. Material: whole blood. The source is an adult who was a healthcare worker with PCR-confirmed SARS-CoV-2 infection or an uninfected control (not recorded which).

The chain links TRBV4-1 to TRBJ2-3; 11 nucleotides line up with TRBD2. Germline V CDR1 and CDR2: MGHRA, YSYEKL. The CDR3 runs 18 residues. V lost 3 bases to trimming and J lost 0 bases; unmatched junction nucleotides: 8. CDR3 protein: CASSHELWTSGSTDTQYF. Here the CDR3 DNA reads TGCGCCAGCAGCCACGAACTTTGGACTAGCGGGAGCACAGATACGCAGTATTTT.

The count of this clonotype is one. The V gene is TRBV7-9, the J gene TRBJ2-1, with D possibly being TRBD2 (6 bases). V was clipped by 5 bases and J by 5 bases, with 19 bases between them. Germline CDR1 SEHNR, CDR2 FQNEAQ (reference sequence). The CDR3 covers 16 residues. The CDR3: CASSNSDLAYHNEQFF. DNA of the CDR3: TGTGCCAGCAGCAATAGCGACCTAGCGTACCACAATGAGCAGTTCTTC.

The chain is built from TRBV20-1 and TRBJ1-5, with D tentatively TRBD1 (5 bases). Trimming cost V 5 bases and J 7 bases, with 18 bases left between them. The CDR3 loop spans 14 amino acids. Per the germline V gene, CDR1 is DFQATT and CDR2 is SNEGSKA (reference sequence). CDR3 nucleotides: TGCAGTGCTTCGCCGGGACCCCGGGGACAGCCCCAGCATTTT. Its protein product is CSASPGPRGQPQHF.

Many counts were recorded for this clonotype. The V gene is TRBV3-1, the J gene TRBJ2-1, with unresolved D. Germline assignment: CDR1 LGHDT and CDR2 YNNKEL (reference sequence). Trimming left V 4 bases short and J 6 bases short, with 13 bases between. CDR3 length: 14 residues. The CDR3 loop is CASSPRSGPNEQFF. CDR3 DNA: TGTGCCAGCAGCCCAAGGTCAGGTCCCAATGAGCAGTTCTTC.

The chain joins TRBV12-3 or TRBV12-4 to TRBJ2-5; possible D gene TRBD2, 5 bases. The CDR3 extends over 15 amino acids. Trimming took off 0 bases at V and 0 bases at J, with 8 bases between the two ends. The CDR3 nucleotides are TGTGCCAGCAGTTTAGCGTCGGGGAACCAAGAGACCCAGTACTTC. Its protein is CASSLASGNQETQYF.

The sample holds a few counts of this clonotype. This sequence joins TRBV9 and TRBJ1-3, with 7 bases lining up with TRBD1. In germline, CDR1 is SGDLS, CDR2 YYNGEE. This CDR3 region has 15 residues. V dropped 4 bases and J dropped 6; count of bases not matched to a gene: 10. Here the CDR3 reads CASSPISGQINTIYF. CDR3 nucleotide sequence: TGTGCCAGCAGCCCAATTTCGGGACAGATAAACACCATATATTTT. The variable domain in full, completed from reference TRBV9 and TRBJ1-3, reads DSGVTQTPKHLITATGQRVTLRCSPRSGDLSVYWYQQSLDQGLQFLIQYYNGEERAKGNILERFSAQQFPDLHSELNLSSLELGDSALYFCASSPISGQINTIYFGEGSWLTVV.

A word on this clonotype: A junction boundary mismatches the germline segment, possibly from a read error. J is TRBJ2-1 and V is TRBV11-2, with 10 nucleotides matching TRBD2. Germline V gives CDR1 SGHAT, CDR2 FQNNGV. This CDR3 is 14 amino acids long. The CDR3 DNA reads as TGTGCCAGCAGCCAAGCACTAGCGGGGTACCAGAGGATCTTC. Its translation is CASSQALAGYQRIF.

This clonotype was counted between two and nine times. The rearrangement links TRBV12-3 or TRBV12-4 to TRBJ1-1; weak D call: TRBD1 (6 bases). The CDR3 has 11 amino acids. Trimming cost V 8 bases and J 6 bases, with 10 bases left between them. The CDR3 protein is CASGGGAEAFF. The CDR3 DNA reads TGTGCCAGCGGGGGGGGCGCTGAAGCTTTCTTT.

CDR3 amino acids: CASSGWTANTEAFF. CDR3 nucleotide sequence: TGTGCCAGCTCTGGATGGACAGCGAACACTGAAGCTTTCTTT. This chain uses TRBV3-1 with TRBJ1-1, with a tentative D call TRBD1 (6 bases). The V end was cut by 8 bases, the J end by 1 base, with 14 bases between. Germline V gene data show CDR1 as LGHDT and CDR2 as YNNKEL (reference sequence). The CDR3 length is 14 residues.